This TCR beta chain was recovered during a study of blood T cell repertoires in COVID-19 (dated by TCRdb to 2020 to 2022). About the investigation overall: Collaborator samples came from the United States, Italy and Spain and covered acute and convalescent phases of COVID-19. A freely available public database, intended as a resource for researchers studying the immune response to SARS-CoV-2, is where the repertoires were released. A de-identified subject ID, COVID-19 status, age in years and sex were almost always included in the sample metadata. Deeply sampled blood TCRbeta repertoires from subjects exposed to, actively infected with, or recovered from COVID-19 were included in the dataset. The material from the prospective study consisted of cDNA or gDNA derived from T cells, B-cell-depleted T cells, or PBMCs. Samples were obtained from the ongoing ImmuneRACE study (first 160 participants) and from 1,254 subjects provided by 6 global collaborators. Where HLA class I and class II types were available, the types were taken from metadata supplied by the sample provider, not from assay-based typing. Here is what the overall study found, with its caveats: How much clinical and demographic metadata was included differed by source and by participant, and the metadata was provided uncurated.

The collaborating institutions used their own protocols to collect whole blood in K2EDTA tubes. For TCRbeta analysis, collaborator samples were shipped as frozen whole blood, as isolated PBMCs, or as DNA extracted from either sample type. V is trimmed back by 2 bases and J by 4 bases, and the junction contains 3 bases that no gene match accounts for. The CDR3 runs 15 residues from the cysteine to the phenylalanine. Just CDR3 DNA is preserved here, 45 bases in frame from base 1. According to the germline V gene, CDR1 reads SNHLY and CDR2 reads FYNNEI. This clone occurred a few times. No antigen is known for it. No base quality values were provided; no much bigger clone lies one nucleotide off. The immunoSEQ Assay, a bias-controlled multiplex PCR, was used to amplify TCRbeta CDR3 regions from genomic DNA. On the authors' methods: The number of nucleated cells in each sample was estimated from the amplification of reference gene primers within the assay. Sequence reads were collapsed and filtered to measure the absolute abundance of every unique TCRbeta CDR3 rearrangement. For each sample, productive Simpson clonality was calculated as the square root of Simpson's diversity index across productive rearrangements. TCRdb re-hosts the immuneACCESS table, in-frame sequences only. Its copies lack some clones; in the studies checked, an unresolved V gene accounts for under half of them, and the cause for the rest is not known. From that table come the V and J calls and clone size; the DNA was used to work out D and trimming. The sample yields about 230,000 clones; over 70% were counted once. The ten largest clones take up approximately 7.2% of the sample.

The receptor's source is a woman over 75 with acute or convalescent COVID-19. The receptor chain draws on TRBV2 and TRBJ2-4; 9 middle bases align to TRBD2. Source material: peripheral blood. The CDR3 is CASSELTSGKNIQYF. The DNA is as follows: TGTGCCAGCAGTGAATTGACTAGCGGAAAAAACATTCAGTACTTC.